This entry features one TCR beta chain sequence. A much larger clone lies one base from this, so it may be a read error. The germline V gene has CDR1 SGHDN and CDR2 FVKESK. With 8 bases removed from V and 1 base from J, the gap between germline ends came to 9 bases. This CDR3 is built from 13 residues. This sample stems from a study of molecular identifiers for immune sequencing clone quantification. On the study more broadly: Replicates involved a five-way split of RNA from roughly 18,000 or 92,000 naive CD8 cells, with sequencing of four.

Listed TCR primers and previously described methods were used for bulk TCR libraries. TCRdb re-called the PCR reads with MiXCR, one entry per CDR3 protein. This sample carries 100,000 or so distinct CDR3 sequences, 21% of them seen once, and the ten largest clones take approximately 1.1%. The sequence was obtained from a human donor in good health. Some libraries in this study had Jurkat cell RNA spiked in. Input material: naive CD8+ T cells from blood, with Jurkat cell RNA spiked in. The subset here: FACS-sorted CD8+CD4-CCR7+CD45RA+ naive T cells. V usage is TRBV14 and J usage is TRBJ2-1; D remains unclear. This chain's CDR3 is CASCPSSYNEQFF. As DNA, the CDR3 is TGTGCCAGCTGCCCGTCGTCCTACAATGAGCAGTTCTTC.